A single sample gave rise to the 8 T cell receptor beta chains below, sequenced in a study of T-cell reconstitution after alpha-beta-depleted transplantation in children (TCRdb year 2016). The protocol used for the library was PCR. For sequencing, an Illumina HiSeq 2500 was employed. TCR libraries were prepared with molecular barcoding, using unique molecular identifiers to normalize TCRbeta repertoire quantification. In-frame beta chains were kept once TCRdb had trimmed the public reads at Q25 with fastp and called clones with MiXCR. One record per CDR3 amino acid sequence lists the most common genes and DNA. Within this sample are about 200,000 distinct CDR3 sequences, with under 8.5% of them counted one time only. Roughly 36% of the sample is held by the ten biggest clonotypes. Taken with the paper, the label for treatment or condition translates to: allogeneic hematopoietic cell transplantation with graft depleted of TCRalphabeta T cells and CD19 B cells.

The sample in question was PBMCs, mostly from graft donor cells, obtained 360 days after TCRalphabeta/CD19-depleted stem cell transplant. These receptors originate from a male patient aged 2-10 years who had a stem cell transplant for acute myeloid leukemia, so the T cells may come from the graft donor.

Worth noting for this clonotype: This sequence may be a read error, since a much larger clone differs from it by one base. V and J are TRBV15 and TRBJ1-5; 7 bases match TRBD1. CDR3 length: 17 amino acids. From germline, CDR1 is LNHNV and CDR2 YYDKDF (reference sequence). CDR3: CATSRLQGKRSNRPQHF. CDR3 bases: TGTGCCACCAGCAGGTTACAGGGGAAGAGATCCAATCGGCCCCAGCATTTT.

This clonotype has ten or more counts. The chain recombines TRBV12-3 or TRBV12-4 with TRBJ1-1, with TRBD1 matching 7 bases. CDR3 length: 14 amino acids. Trimming cost V 5 bases and J 0 bases; bases outside gene matches: 3. The CDR3 is CASSVDRVNTEAFF. The DNA of the CDR3 is TGTGCCAGCAGTGTCGACAGGGTGAACACTGAAGCTTTCTTT.

The sample holds a few counts of this clonotype. V and J are TRBV20-1 and TRBJ2-1; 7 bases align to TRBD2. V shed 1 base and J 10 bases; nucleotides not matched to a gene: 13. Germline values: CDR1 DFQATT, CDR2 SNEGSKA (reference sequence). This CDR3 is 15 amino acids long. Written as DNA, the CDR3 is TGCAGTGCTAGAGGGAATCCAGGGAGGGCCCCGGAGCAGTTCTTC. Its protein is CSARGNPGRAPEQFF.

This clonotype appeared a single time. This chain joins TRBV20-1 and TRBJ2-7; TRBD1 matches at 7 bases. V dropped 4 bases and J dropped 5; count of bases not matched to a gene: 2. In germline, CDR1 is DFQATT, CDR2 SNEGSKA (reference sequence). This CDR3 has 11 residues. The CDR3 DNA sequence: TGCAGTGCTACCCAGGGGGACGAGCAGTACGTC. Translated: CSATQGDEQYV.

In its sample, this clonotype was seen many times. V usage is TRBV4-3 and J usage is TRBJ2-5, with TRBD2 identical over 7 bases. The CDR3 loop spans 15 amino acids. Trimming removed 1 base from V and 5 bases from J; junction bases left unmatched: 7. Germline V gene lookup returns CDR1 LGHNA and CDR2 YSLEER. This CDR3 is CASSQGTGGTETQYF. The CDR3, as DNA: TGCGCCAGCAGCCAAGGCACGGGGGGAACGGAGACCCAGTACTTC.

The rearrangement uses TRBV5-1 and TRBJ1-1; maybe TRBD1 (5 bases). V shed 0 bases and J shed 4 bases, with 7 bases lying between them. Germline values: CDR1 SGHRS, CDR2 YFSETQ. This CDR3 contains 13 residues. CDR3 region: CASSLAGLTEAFF. CDR3 bases: TGCGCCAGCAGCTTGGCAGGGCTCACTGAAGCTTTCTTT.

At least ten counts were recorded for this clonotype. CDR3 in DNA: TGCGCCAGCAGCCCCCAAGACTCTGGAAACACCATATATTTT. This codes for CASSPQDSGNTIYF. The genes are TRBV5-1 and TRBJ1-3; D gene unclear. Germline values: CDR1 SGHRS, CDR2 YFSETQ. The CDR3 consists of 14 residues. V lost 4 bases to trimming and J lost 0 bases, with 8 bases between them. The full variable domain, rest sourced from reference TRBV5-1 and TRBJ1-3, is KAGVTQTPRYLIKTRGQQVTLSCSPISGHRSVSWYQQTPGQGLQFLFEYFSETQRNKGNFPGRFSGRQFSNSRSEMNVSTLELGDSALYLCASSPQDSGNTIYFGEGSWLTVV.

There are a few counts of this clonotype. V usage is TRBV6-1 and J usage is TRBJ2-7; either TRBD1 or TRBD2 may supply D (5 bases each). Trimming cost V 0 bases and J 4 bases, with 10 bases left between them. CDR1 is MNHNS and CDR2 is SASEGT in the germline V gene. The CDR3 has 14 residues. CDR3 sequence: CASSEAGTLYEQYV. For the CDR3, the DNA is TGTGCCAGCAGTGAAGCAGGGACCCTTTACGAGCAGTACGTC.